Listed below are T cell receptor beta chains from one sample, sequenced in a study of neurological immune-mediated disorders. Each CDR3 protein is one row after TCRdb ran MiXCR on the 5' RACE reads. The data contain about 30,000 distinct CDR3 sequences, around 16% of them singletons. Input material: PBMCs. These receptors all stem from a man in his sixties or seventies in good health. The CDR3 runs from the conserved cysteine through the conserved F or W. D genes are given only for firm matches. A row's size may be missing; if present it is once, few, many or a size class.

V: TRBV5-1; size: many; J: TRBJ2-7; D: TRBD2; CDR3: CASSLRLAGGWSSYEQYF; DNA: TGCGCCAGCAGCTTGCGGCTAGCGGGGGGCTGGAGCTCCTACGAGCAGTACTTC
V: TRBV11-2; size: many; J: TRBJ2-3; D: TRBD2; CDR3: CASSLGPGGDTQYF; DNA: TGTGCCAGCAGCTTAGGACCCGGGGGGGATACGCAGTATTTT
V: TRBV20-1; size: NA; J: TRBJ1-1; D: NA; CDR3: CSAQRGSTQRIPEAFF; DNA: TGCAGTGCCCAGAGGGGATCGACTCAACGGATTCCTGAAGCTTTCTTT
V: TRBV2; size: many; J: TRBJ1-2; D: TRBD1; CDR3: CASGYRGGNYGYTF; DNA: TGTGCCAGCGGTTACAGGGGTGGAAACTATGGCTACACCTTC
V: TRBV5-1; size: many; J: TRBJ2-3; D: TRBD1; CDR3: CASSLAAQGADTQYF; DNA: TGCGCCAGCAGCTTGGCCGCGCAGGGGGCGGATACGCAGTATTTT
V: TRBV6-2/TRBV6-3; size: many; J: TRBJ2-5; D: TRBD1; CDR3: CASAARTGLPSVETQYF; DNA: TGTGCCAGCGCCGCACGGACAGGGCTACCTTCTGTAGAGACCCAGTACTTC
V: TRBV12-3/TRBV12-4; size: many; J: TRBJ2-2; D: NA; CDR3: CASSLISQGSGELFF; DNA: TGTGCCAGCAGCCTCATTTCTCAGGGTAGCGGGGAGCTGTTTTTT
V: TRBV7-6; size: many; J: TRBJ2-3; D: NA; CDR3: CASSLAGSPDTQYF; DNA: TGTGCCAGCAGCCTCGCAGGAAGCCCAGATACGCAGTATTTT
V: TRBV20-1; size: NA; J: TRBJ2-3; D: NA; CDR3: CSASTDTQYF; DNA: TGCAGTGCTAGCACAGATACGCAGTATTTT
V: TRBV5-1; size: many; J: TRBJ2-3; D: NA; CDR3: CASSLIAARDTQYF; DNA: TGCGCCAGCAGCTTGATCGCGGCCAGAGATACGCAGTATTTT
V: TRBV18; size: many; J: TRBJ1-2; D: TRBD1; CDR3: CASSRDRVGPNYGYTF; DNA: TGTGCCAGCTCACGTGACAGGGTTGGGCCTAACTATGGCTACACCTTC
V: TRBV10-2; size: many; J: TRBJ2-5; D: TRBD1; CDR3: CASSDLGQPQETQYF; DNA: TGCGCCAGCAGTGACCTGGGACAGCCGCAAGAGACCCAGTACTTC
V: TRBV5-1; size: NA; J: TRBJ2-3; D: NA; CDR3: CASSFRDPETQYF; DNA: TGCGCCAGCAGCTTCCGGGATCCCGAGACGCAGTATTTT
V: TRBV5-1; size: many; J: TRBJ1-6; D: NA; CDR3: CASSTGTAEGSPLHF; DNA: TGCGCCAGCAGCACTGGGACGGCCGAGGGTTCACCCCTCCACTTT
V: TRBV12-3/TRBV12-4; size: many; J: TRBJ1-2; D: NA; CDR3: CASSLVGIYGYTF; DNA: TGTGCCAGCAGTTTGGTAGGGATCTATGGCTACACCTTC
V: TRBV5-1; size: many; J: TRBJ2-7; D: NA; CDR3: CASSLAAGPYEQYF; DNA: TGCGCCAGCAGCTTGGCTGCAGGGCCCTACGAGCAGTACTTC
V: TRBV5-1; size: NA; J: TRBJ1-1; D: NA; CDR3: CASSLTGVRGTEAFF; DNA: TGCGCCAGCAGCTTGACAGGCGTGAGAGGGACTGAAGCTTTCTTT
V: TRBV6-4; size: many; J: TRBJ1-1; D: NA; CDR3: CASSFDGNTEAFF; DNA: TGTGCCAGCAGTTTTGACGGGAACACTGAAGCTTTCTTT
V: TRBV7-2; size: many; J: TRBJ1-3; D: NA; CDR3: CASSLDLNPPGNTIYF; DNA: TGTGCCAGCAGCTTAGATCTCAATCCTCCTGGAAACACCATATATTTT
V: TRBV20-1; size: many; J: TRBJ2-7; D: NA; CDR3: CSGTAGPSEQYF; DNA: TGCAGTGGAACGGCGGGGCCCTCCGAGCAGTACTTC
V: TRBV6-5; size: many; J: TRBJ1-5; D: NA; CDR3: CASSQGGGRGRINQPQHF; DNA: TGTGCCAGCAGTCAAGGTGGTGGCAGGGGCCGAATCAATCAGCCCCAGCATTTT
V: TRBV4-3; size: many; J: TRBJ2-2; D: TRBD2; CDR3: CASSQDFLGTSANTGELFF; DNA: TGCGCCAGCAGCCAAGATTTCCTGGGGACTAGCGCGAACACCGGGGAGCTGTTTTTT
V: TRBV12-3/TRBV12-4; size: NA; J: TRBJ2-5; D: NA; CDR3: CASNSGEEETQYF; DNA: TGTGCCAGCAATTCGGGCGAGGAGGAGACCCAGTACTTC
V: TRBV7-9; size: NA; J: TRBJ1-1; D: NA; CDR3: CASSFGTRKNTEAFF; DNA: TGTGCCAGCAGCTTTGGGACAAGAAAAAACACTGAAGCTTTCTTT
V: TRBV7-7; size: many; J: TRBJ2-2; D: NA; CDR3: CASSPTAANTGELFF; DNA: TGTGCCAGCAGCCCGACCGCAGCGAACACCGGGGAGCTGTTTTTT
V: TRBV5-1; size: medium-sized; J: TRBJ2-1; D: NA; CDR3: CASSLVSRSYNEQFF; DNA: TGCGCCAGCAGCTTGGTGAGTAGATCCTACAATGAGCAGTTCTTC
V: TRBV27; size: NA; J: TRBJ2-5; D: NA; CDR3: CASSFNGRAETQYF; DNA: TGTGCCAGCAGTTTTAATGGCAGGGCTGAGACCCAGTACTTC